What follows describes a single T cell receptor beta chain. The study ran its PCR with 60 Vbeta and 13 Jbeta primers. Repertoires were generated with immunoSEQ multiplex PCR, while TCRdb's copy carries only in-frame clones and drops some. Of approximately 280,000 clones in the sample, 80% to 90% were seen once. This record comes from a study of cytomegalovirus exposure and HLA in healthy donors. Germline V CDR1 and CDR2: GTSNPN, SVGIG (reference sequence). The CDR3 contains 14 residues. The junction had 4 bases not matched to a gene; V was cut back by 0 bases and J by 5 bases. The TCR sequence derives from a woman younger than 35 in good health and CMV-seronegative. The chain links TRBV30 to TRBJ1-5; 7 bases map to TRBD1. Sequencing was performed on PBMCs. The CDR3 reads CAWSVQGSYQPQHF. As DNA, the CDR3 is TGTGCCTGGAGTGTACAGGGGTCCTATCAGCCCCAGCATTTT. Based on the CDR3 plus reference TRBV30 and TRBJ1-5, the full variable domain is SQTIHQWPATLVQPVGSPLSLECTVEGTSNPNLYWYRQAAGRGLQLLFYSVGIGQISSEVPQNLSASRPQDRQFILSSKKLLLSDSGFYLCAWSVQGSYQPQHFGDGTRLSIL.